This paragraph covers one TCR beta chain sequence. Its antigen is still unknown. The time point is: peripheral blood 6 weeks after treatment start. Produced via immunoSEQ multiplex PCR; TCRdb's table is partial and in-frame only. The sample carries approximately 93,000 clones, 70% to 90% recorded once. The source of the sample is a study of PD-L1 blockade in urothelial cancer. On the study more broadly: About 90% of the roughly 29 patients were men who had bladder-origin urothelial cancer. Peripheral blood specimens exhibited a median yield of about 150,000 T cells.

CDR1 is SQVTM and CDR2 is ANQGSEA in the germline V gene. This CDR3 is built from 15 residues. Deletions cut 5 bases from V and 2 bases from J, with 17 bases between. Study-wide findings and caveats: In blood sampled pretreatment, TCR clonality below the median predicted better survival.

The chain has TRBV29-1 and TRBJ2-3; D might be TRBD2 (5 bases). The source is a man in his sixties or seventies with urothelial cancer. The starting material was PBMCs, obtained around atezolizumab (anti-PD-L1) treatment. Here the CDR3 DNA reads TGCAGCGTTAATGGACTCTCATCCGACACAGATACGCAGTATTTT. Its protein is CSVNGLSSDTDTQYF.